A single sample is the source of the 13 T cell receptor beta chains below, sequenced in a study of cytomegalovirus exposure and HLA in healthy donors. The PCR made use of 60 Vbeta and 13 Jbeta primers. Repertoires were generated with immunoSEQ multiplex PCR, while TCRdb's copy carries only in-frame clones and drops some. The top ten hold 2.4% of the sample, which has about 190,000 clones, 70% to 90% seen once. The sample comprised PBMCs. These receptors all come from a male donor in good health and CMV-seronegative.

The rearrangement uses TRBV9 and TRBJ1-3, with D uncertain. The V and J ends lost 4 bases and 0 bases respectively, with 11 bases between them. Germline V lookup: CDR1 SGDLS, CDR2 YYNGEE. The CDR3 sequence is 15 residues long. CDR3 residues: CASSRNRDSGNTIYF. CDR3 sequence (DNA): TGTGCCAGCAGCCGTAACAGAGACTCTGGAAACACCATATATTTT.

The rearrangement uses TRBV11-2 and TRBJ1-1, with 7 nucleotides matching TRBD1. The CDR3 runs 14 residues. After removal of 5 bases from V and 3 bases from J, the junction contained 6 bases not matched to a gene. Germline CDR1 SGHAT, CDR2 FQNNGV. CDR3 DNA sequence: TGTGCCAGCAGCCTCCTACAGGGGCACACTGAAGCTTTCTTT. Translating gives CASSLLQGHTEAFF.

The chain employs TRBV2 and TRBJ2-7; weak D call: TRBD1 (5 bases). Between the trimmed V and J ends, which lost 4 bases and 5 bases, there was a span of 15 bases. The CDR3 loop spans 14 amino acids. Per germline, CDR1 SNHLY and CDR2 FYNNEI. CDR3 in DNA: TGTGCCAGCAGTGCCTCAGAAATGGGGCACGAGCAGTACTTC. It specifies CASSASEMGHEQYF. Full variable domain (missing parts from reference TRBV2 and TRBJ2-7): EPEVTQTPSHQVTQMGQEVILRCVPISNHLYFYWYRQILGQKVEFLVSFYNNEISEKSEIFDDQFSVERPDGSNFTLKIRSTKLEDSAMYFCASSASEMGHEQYFGPGTRLTVT.

This rearrangement joins TRBV19 to TRBJ2-1, with D possibly TRBD1 on 6 matching bases. Germline assignment: CDR1 LNHDA and CDR2 SQIVND (reference sequence). The CDR3 sequence is 15 residues long. Trimming cost V 6 bases and J 0 bases, with 12 bases left between them. CDR3 residues: CASSSDRSSYNEQFF. CDR3 bases: TGTGCCAGTAGCTCAGACAGGAGCTCCTACAATGAGCAGTTCTTC.

The V call is TRBV5-1, the J call TRBJ2-5; 8 nucleotides agree with TRBD1. Germline CDR1 reads SGHRS; CDR2 reads YFSETQ. V trimming: 4 bases; J trimming: 8 bases; junction bases outside the gene matches: 13. The CDR3 runs to 15 residues. The DNA for the CDR3 is TGCGCCAGCAGCCTGTCCCAGGGGGCGGACGGCACCCAGTACTTC. This encodes CASSLSQGADGTQYF.

The genes are TRBV6-5 and TRBJ1-5, with TRBD1 identical over 7 bases. Germline V gene data show CDR1 as MNHEY and CDR2 as SVGAGI. The CDR3 totals 13 residues. V gave up 5 bases and J gave up 5 bases; unmatched junction bases: 3. The CDR3, as DNA: TGTGCCAGCAGTAATACAGGGGATCAGCCCCAGCATTTT. Amino acids: CASSNTGDQPQHF.

This clone has more than one count but fewer than ten. The CDR3 loop reads CASSQDIGGMSDTQYF. DNA of the CDR3: TGTGCCAGCAGCCAAGATATCGGAGGAATGTCAGATACGCAGTATTTT. The rearrangement joins TRBV4-2 to TRBJ2-3; D is perhaps TRBD2 (5 bases). Trimming took off 0 bases at V and 4 bases at J, with 14 bases between the two ends. CDR1 is LGHNA, CDR2 YNFKEQ, per germline. The CDR3 totals 16 residues.

The V gene is TRBV29-1, the J gene TRBJ1-2; D gene ambiguous. CDR1 is SQVTM, CDR2 ANQGSEA, per germline. This CDR3 is built from 14 residues. V was pared by 3 bases and J by 8 bases, with 19 bases between. DNA for the CDR3: TGCAGCGTTGACCGTGGGCAGGAAGGTTGGGGCTACACCTTC. Amino acid sequence: CSVDRGQEGWGYTF.

As for this clone: This sample includes further DNA sequences coding for the same CDR3. This chain links TRBV28 with TRBJ1-5; D is undetermined. Trimming left V 1 base short and J 4 bases short, with 11 bases between. Germline assignment: CDR1 MDHEN and CDR2 SYDVKM. The CDR3 runs 15 residues. In nucleotides, the CDR3 is TGTGCCAGCAGTTTATCTTTAGCGGGAAATCAGCCCCAGCATTTT. The encoded protein is CASSLSLAGNQPQHF.

The chain couples TRBV5-6 to TRBJ1-2; 7 bases are a match to TRBD1. CDR3 length: 10 residues. V lost 8 bases, J lost 8 bases, and 3 bases stayed unmatched. The V gene's germline CDR1 is SGHDT and CDR2 YYEEEE. The CDR3 spells CASPDRGYTF. In DNA form, the CDR3 reads TGTGCCAGTCCGGACAGGGGCTACACCTTC.

The chain couples TRBV15 to TRBJ2-7; a possible D gene is TRBD2 (5 bases). The CDR3 consists of 13 residues. With 6 bases removed from V and 2 bases from J, the gap between germline ends came to 11 bases. Germline CDR1 is LNHNV and CDR2 is YYDKDF (reference sequence). CDR3 sequence: CATRFGGTYEQYF. The CDR3 bases are TGTGCCACCAGATTTGGAGGAACCTACGAGCAGTACTTC.

This clone has just a few counts. The junction differs from germline at one of its ends, possibly a read error. The chain joins TRBV4-1 to TRBJ2-2; D is uncertain. Germline assignment: CDR1 MGHRA and CDR2 YSYEKL. The CDR3 is 9 amino acids. For the CDR3, the DNA is TGCGCCAGCAGCCAACCCGGTCCTTTT. Amino acids: CASSQPGPF.

The chain employs TRBV5-1 and TRBJ2-3, with TRBD1 matching over 9 bases. Germline-derived CDR1 and CDR2 are SGHRS and YFSETQ. CDR3 size: 14 residues. Trimming removed 3 bases from V and 5 bases from J; junction bases left unmatched: 4. As DNA, the CDR3 is TGCGCCAGCAGCTGGGACAGGGCAATAGATACGCAGTATTTT. Its translation: CASSWDRAIDTQYF.